The following is a TCR beta chain sequence with its context. The clone's antigen remains unknown. No much larger clone exists at a distance of one base, and base qualities are not known. Libraries were built with 5' RACE. TCRdb records Illumina HiSeq 2500 as the sequencer. A second PCR of roughly 7 to 11 cycles was performed with a sample-barcoded 5' primer and a J-beta primer mix. A unique molecular identifier was introduced onto each TCR beta cDNA molecule by a template-switch 5' adaptor carrying 12 random nucleotides. Each sample yielded at least 2.5 million CDR3-containing paired-end reads. All of the RNA was converted into first-strand cDNA using the Mint cDNA synthesis kit, with a TRBC-specific oligonucleotide serving as the primer. After uracil-DNA glycosylase treatment, a first 18-cycle PCR used universal primers M1SS and BC2_uni_R on all cDNA. Per the original workflow: Each sample was normalized by randomly selecting 1 million high-quality reads, each carrying a distinct molecular identifier. Reads with shared molecular identifiers were discarded instead of being binned into consensus sequences. MiTCR, with a Q25 quality threshold and the strictest error-elimination algorithm, was used for CDR3 identification, clonotype clustering and error correction. Lower-bound total TCR beta diversity was estimated with a nonparametric unseen species model using Euler transformation. TCRdb reprocessed the public reads (quality trimming at Q25 with fastp, clone calling with MiXCR) and kept in-frame beta chains. Rows with a matching CDR3 protein are joined into one entry that keeps the most common DNA and genes. What appears here as the V and J calls and clone size reflects TCRdb's work, not the paper's. In this sample the table shows some 370,000 distinct CDR3 sequences, 52% of which occur a single time. The ten largest account for around 50% of the sample.

The 39 donors, aged about 6 to 100 years, were systemically healthy Caucasian individuals from Russia. Each donor gave around 9.9 milliliters of peripheral blood, collected into EDTA-treated Vacutainer tubes. PBMCs were isolated by Ficoll-Paque density-gradient centrifugation, with at least 7 million obtained per sample. Total RNA, at least 5 micrograms per sample, was extracted from PBMCs with Trizol reagent. Naive CD45RAhigh/CD27high T cell percentages were measured by flow cytometry on a PBMC aliquot from every donor. The sample is drawn from a study of blood T cells in healthy people across ages (dated by TCRdb to about 2015). General notes on the study: In model experiments, template switching captured about one uniquely barcoded TCR beta cDNA molecule for every two T cells. To track age-related changes in TCR beta repertoire diversity, the study relied on deep sequencing normalized with unique cDNA molecular identifiers. The donors were split into four age groups: young (average about 16 years), middle-aged (over 35), aged (approximately 60) and long-lived (roughly 80). To avoid experimental bias, donors of different ages were spread randomly across the sequencing lanes. The study analyzed two additional independent replicas of 1 million unique cDNA reads from the same blood draw for two donors, one aged 18 to 29 and one aged 80 or older.

What the work shows at the level of the full study, not this receptor alone: Estimates of total diversity based on one million sequenced T cells were regarded as lower bounds and as underestimates. As age increased, observed TCR beta diversity per million T cells dropped in a roughly linear way, and a significant reduction was already evident by age roughly 36. Observed TCR beta diversity correlated strongly with the percentage of naive T cells measured by flow cytometry. Compared with the aged group, more naive CD4+ T cells, fewer expanded clones and increased TCR diversity were shown by the long-lived group, suggesting age selection. The CMV infection status of donors was not known, potentially confounding age-related changes in expanded clonotypes. Because profiling used bulk unsorted PBMCs, naive and antigen-experienced compartments could not be compared conclusively.

The sequenced sample consisted of blood. This TCR was sampled from a man in his 60s in good health.

The CDR3 is CSVGRAPTSTDTQYF. DNA sequence: TGCAGCGTTGGAAGGGCACCTACTAGCACAGATACGCAGTATTTT. The chain uses TRBV29-1 and TRBJ2-3; the D gene identity is not certain. From the germline V gene, CDR1 is SQVTM and CDR2 is ANQGSEA. The CDR3 numbers 15 residues from cysteine through phenylalanine. Only the CDR3 portion is preserved as DNA: 45 bases, with reading frame beginning at the first base. The junction shows trimming of 4 bases on V and 0 bases on J, plus 14 bases between the germline ends.